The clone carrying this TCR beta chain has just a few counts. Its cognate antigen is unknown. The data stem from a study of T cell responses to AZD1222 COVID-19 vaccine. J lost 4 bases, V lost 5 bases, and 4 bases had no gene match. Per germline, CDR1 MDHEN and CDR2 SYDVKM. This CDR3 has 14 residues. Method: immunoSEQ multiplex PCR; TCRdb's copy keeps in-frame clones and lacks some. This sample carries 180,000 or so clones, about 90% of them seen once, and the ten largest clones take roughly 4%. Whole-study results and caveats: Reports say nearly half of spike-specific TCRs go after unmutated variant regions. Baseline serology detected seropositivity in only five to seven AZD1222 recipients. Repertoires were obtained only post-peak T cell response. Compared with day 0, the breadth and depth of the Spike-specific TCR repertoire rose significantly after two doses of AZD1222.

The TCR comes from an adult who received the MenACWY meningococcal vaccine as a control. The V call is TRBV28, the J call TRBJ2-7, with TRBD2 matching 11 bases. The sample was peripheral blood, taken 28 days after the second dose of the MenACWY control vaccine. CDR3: CASSRRTSGYEQYF. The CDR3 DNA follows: TGTGCCAGCAGTCGAAGGACTAGCGGGTACGAGCAGTACTTC.